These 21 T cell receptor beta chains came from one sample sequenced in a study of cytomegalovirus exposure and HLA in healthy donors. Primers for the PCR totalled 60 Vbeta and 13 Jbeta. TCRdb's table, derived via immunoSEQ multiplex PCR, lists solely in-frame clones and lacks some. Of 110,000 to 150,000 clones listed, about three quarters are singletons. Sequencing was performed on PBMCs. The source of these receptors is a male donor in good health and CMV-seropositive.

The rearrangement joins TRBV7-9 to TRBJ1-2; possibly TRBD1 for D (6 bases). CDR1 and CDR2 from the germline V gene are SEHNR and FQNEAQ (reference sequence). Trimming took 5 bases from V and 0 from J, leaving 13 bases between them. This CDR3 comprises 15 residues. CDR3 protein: CASSTITGTNYGYTF. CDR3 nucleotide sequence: TGTGCCAGCAGCACCATTACAGGGACTAACTATGGCTACACCTTC. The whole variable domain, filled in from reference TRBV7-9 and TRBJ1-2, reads DTGVSQNPRHKITKRGQNVTFRCDPISEHNRLYWYRQTLGQGPEFLTYFQNEAQLEKSRLLSDRFSAERPKGSFSTLEIQRTEQGDSAMYLCASSTITGTNYGYTFGSGTRLTVV.

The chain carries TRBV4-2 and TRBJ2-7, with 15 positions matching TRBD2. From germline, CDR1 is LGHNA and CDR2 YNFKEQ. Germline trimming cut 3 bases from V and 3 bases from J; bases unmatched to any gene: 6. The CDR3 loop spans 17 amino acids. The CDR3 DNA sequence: TGTGCCAGCAGCCAGGGACTAGCGGGAGGTGCTAGCTACGAGCAGTACTTC. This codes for CASSQGLAGGASYEQYF.

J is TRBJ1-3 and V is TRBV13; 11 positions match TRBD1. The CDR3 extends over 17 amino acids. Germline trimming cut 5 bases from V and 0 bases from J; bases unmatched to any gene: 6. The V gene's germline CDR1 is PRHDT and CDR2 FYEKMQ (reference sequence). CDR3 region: CASSTWTGGPSGNTIYF. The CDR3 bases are TGTGCCAGCAGCACCTGGACAGGGGGCCCCTCTGGAAACACCATATATTTT.

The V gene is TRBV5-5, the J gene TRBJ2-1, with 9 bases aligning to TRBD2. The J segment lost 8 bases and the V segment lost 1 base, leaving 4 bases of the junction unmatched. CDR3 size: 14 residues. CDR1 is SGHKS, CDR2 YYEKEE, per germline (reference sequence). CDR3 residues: CASSLWRGGDEQFF. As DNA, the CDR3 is TGTGCCAGCAGCTTGTGGCGGGGGGGCGATGAGCAGTTCTTC.

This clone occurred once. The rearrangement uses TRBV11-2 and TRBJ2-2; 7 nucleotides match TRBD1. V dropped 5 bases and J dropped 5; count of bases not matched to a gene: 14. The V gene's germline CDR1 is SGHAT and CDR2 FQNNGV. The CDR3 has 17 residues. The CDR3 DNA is TGTGCCAGCAGCACACACCTCAGACGCAGGGGGACCGGGGAGCTGTTTTTT. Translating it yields CASSTHLRRRGTGELFF.

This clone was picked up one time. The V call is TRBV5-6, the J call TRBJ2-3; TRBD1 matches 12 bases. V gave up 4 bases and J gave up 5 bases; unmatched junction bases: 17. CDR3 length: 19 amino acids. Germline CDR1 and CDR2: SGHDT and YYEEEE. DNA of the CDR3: TGTGCCAGCAGCGGGGACAGGGGGCAGCGGGAGGGCCGGAAAGATACGCAGTATTTT. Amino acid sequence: CASSGDRGQREGRKDTQYF.

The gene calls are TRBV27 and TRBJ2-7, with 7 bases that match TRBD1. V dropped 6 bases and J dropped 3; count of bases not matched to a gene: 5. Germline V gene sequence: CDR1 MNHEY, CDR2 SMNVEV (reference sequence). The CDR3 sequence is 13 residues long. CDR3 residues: CASSDRAHYEQYF. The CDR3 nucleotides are TGTGCCAGCAGCGACAGGGCCCACTACGAGCAGTACTTC.

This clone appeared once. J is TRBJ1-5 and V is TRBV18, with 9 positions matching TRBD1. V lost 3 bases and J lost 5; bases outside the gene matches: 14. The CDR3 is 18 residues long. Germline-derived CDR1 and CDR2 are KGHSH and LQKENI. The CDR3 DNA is TGTGCCAGCTCACCCACGCCGGCTGCGACAGGGGGAGATCAGCCCCAGCATTTT. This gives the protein CASSPTPAATGGDQPQHF.

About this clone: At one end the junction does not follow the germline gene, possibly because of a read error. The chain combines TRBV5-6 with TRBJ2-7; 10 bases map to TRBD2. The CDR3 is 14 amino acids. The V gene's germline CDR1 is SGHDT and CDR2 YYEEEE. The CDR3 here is CASRLVAGGGEQYF. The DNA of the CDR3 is TGTGCCAGCAGATTGGTAGCGGGAGGAGGCGAGCAGTACTTC.

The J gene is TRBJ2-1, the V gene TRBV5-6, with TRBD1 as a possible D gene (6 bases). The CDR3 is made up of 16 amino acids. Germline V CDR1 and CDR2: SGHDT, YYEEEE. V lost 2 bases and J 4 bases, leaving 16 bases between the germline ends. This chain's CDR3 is CASSFRAGAPYNEQFF. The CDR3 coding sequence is TGTGCCAGCAGCTTCCGCGCAGGGGCCCCATACAATGAGCAGTTCTTC.

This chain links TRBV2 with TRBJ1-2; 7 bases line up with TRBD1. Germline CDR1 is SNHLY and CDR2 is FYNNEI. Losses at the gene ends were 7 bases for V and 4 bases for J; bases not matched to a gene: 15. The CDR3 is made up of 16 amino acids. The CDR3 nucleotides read TGTGCCAGCAATTACGAAACGACAGGGACCTCCTATGGCTACACCTTC. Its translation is CASNYETTGTSYGYTF.

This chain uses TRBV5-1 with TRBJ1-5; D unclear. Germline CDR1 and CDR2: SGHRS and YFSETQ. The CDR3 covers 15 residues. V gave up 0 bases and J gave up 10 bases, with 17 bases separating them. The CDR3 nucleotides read TGCGCCAGCAGCTTGGCTGGGGAGGAGATCAGCCCCCAGCATTTT. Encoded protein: CASSLAGEEISPQHF.

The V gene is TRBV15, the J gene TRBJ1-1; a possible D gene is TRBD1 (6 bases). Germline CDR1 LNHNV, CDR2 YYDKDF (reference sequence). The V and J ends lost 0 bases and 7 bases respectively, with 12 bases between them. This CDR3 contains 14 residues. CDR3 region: CATSRESGHYEAFF. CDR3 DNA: TGTGCCACCAGCAGAGAATCGGGACATTATGAAGCTTTCTTT. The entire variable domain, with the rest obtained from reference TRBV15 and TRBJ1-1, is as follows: DAMVIQNPRYQVTQFGKPVTLSCSQTLNHNVMYWYQQKSSQAPKLLFHYYDKDFNNEADTPDNFQSRRPNTSFCFLDIRSPGLGDTAMYLCATSRESGHYEAFFGQGTRLTVV.

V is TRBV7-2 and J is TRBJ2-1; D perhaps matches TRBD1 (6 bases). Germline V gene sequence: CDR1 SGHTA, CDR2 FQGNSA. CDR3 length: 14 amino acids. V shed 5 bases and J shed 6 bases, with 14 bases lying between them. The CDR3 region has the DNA TGTGCCAGCAGCCCAGGGGTTGTGATCAATGAGCAGTTCTTC. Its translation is CASSPGVVINEQFF. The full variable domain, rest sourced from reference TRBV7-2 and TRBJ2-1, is GAGVSQSPSNKVTEKGKDVELRCDPISGHTALYWYRQSLGQGLEFLIYFQGNSAPDKSGLPSDRFSAERTGGSVSTLTIQRTQQEDSAVYLCASSPGVVINEQFFGPGTRLTVL.

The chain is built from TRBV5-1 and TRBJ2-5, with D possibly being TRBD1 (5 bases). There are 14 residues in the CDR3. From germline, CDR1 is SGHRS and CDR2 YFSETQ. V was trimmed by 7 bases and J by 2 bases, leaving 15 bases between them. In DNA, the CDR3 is TGCGCCAGCGCCACGCCAGGGTGGCAAGAGACCCAGTACTTC. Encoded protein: CASATPGWQETQYF.

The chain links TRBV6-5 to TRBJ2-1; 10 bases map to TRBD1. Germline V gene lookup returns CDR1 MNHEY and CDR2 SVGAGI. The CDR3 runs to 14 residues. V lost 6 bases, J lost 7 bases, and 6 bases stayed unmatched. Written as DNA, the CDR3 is TGTGCCAGCAGCCTCGGACAGGGGGGTAATGAGCAGTTCTTC. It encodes CASSLGQGGNEQFF.

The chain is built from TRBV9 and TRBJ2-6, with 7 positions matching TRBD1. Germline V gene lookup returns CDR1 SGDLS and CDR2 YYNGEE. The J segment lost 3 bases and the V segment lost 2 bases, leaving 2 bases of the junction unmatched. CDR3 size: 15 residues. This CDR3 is CASSVDRVGANVLTF. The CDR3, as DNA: TGTGCCAGCAGCGTCGACAGGGTTGGGGCCAACGTCCTGACTTTC.

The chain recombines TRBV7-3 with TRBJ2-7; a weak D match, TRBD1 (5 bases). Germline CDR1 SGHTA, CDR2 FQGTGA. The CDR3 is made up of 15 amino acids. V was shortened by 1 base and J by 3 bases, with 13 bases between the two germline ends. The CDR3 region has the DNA TGTGCCAGCAGCTTAATGAGGTGGGGCCGCTACGAGCAGTACTTC. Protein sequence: CASSLMRWGRYEQYF.

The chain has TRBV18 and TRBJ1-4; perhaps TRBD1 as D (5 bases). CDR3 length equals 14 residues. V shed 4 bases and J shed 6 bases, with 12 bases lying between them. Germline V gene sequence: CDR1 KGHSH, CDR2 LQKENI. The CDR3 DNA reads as TGTGCCAGCTCACTCCAGGGTGGGGATGAAAAACTGTTTTTT. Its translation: CASSLQGGDEKLFF.

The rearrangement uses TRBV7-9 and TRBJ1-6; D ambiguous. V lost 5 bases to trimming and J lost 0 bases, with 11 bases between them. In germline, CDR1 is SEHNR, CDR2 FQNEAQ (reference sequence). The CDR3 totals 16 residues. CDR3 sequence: CASSPTQSSYNSPLHF. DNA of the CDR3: TGTGCCAGCAGCCCGACACAGAGCTCCTATAATTCACCCCTCCACTTT. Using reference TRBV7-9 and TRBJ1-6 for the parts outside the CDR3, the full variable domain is DTGVSQNPRHKITKRGQNVTFRCDPISEHNRLYWYRQTLGQGPEFLTYFQNEAQLEKSRLLSDRFSAERPKGSFSTLEIQRTEQGDSAMYLCASSPTQSSYNSPLHFGNGTRLTVT.

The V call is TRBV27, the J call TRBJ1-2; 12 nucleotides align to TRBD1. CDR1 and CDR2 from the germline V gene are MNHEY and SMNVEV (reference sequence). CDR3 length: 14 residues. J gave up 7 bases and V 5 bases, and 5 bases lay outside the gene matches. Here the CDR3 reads CASSEGTGGGGYTF. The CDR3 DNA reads TGTGCCAGCAGTGAAGGGACAGGGGGCGGTGGCTACACCTTC.